One T cell receptor beta chain is described in this entry. These data are taken from a study of blood T cell repertoires in COVID-19. Study context: Nucleic acid was either cDNA or gDNA, and it came from T cells, B-cell-depleted T cells, or PBMCs.

Measured with immunoSEQ multiplex PCR; TCRdb has only the in-frame clones, and not every one. The top ten clones hold roughly a quarter of a sample with 52,000 or so clones, roughly nine tenths of them seen once. Germline V CDR1 and CDR2: SEHNR, FQNEAQ (reference sequence). This CDR3 spans 16 amino acids. The V segment lost 5 bases and the J segment 0 bases; nucleotides outside the gene matches: 4. This rearrangement joins TRBV7-9 to TRBJ2-2; 9 positions agree with TRBD1. This clonotype was sampled from a human donor in a cohort sampled during active COVID-19. The sequencing sample was made of peripheral blood. DNA of the CDR3: TGTGCCAGCAGCCCCGGACAGGGGTCGAACACCGGGGAGCTGTTTTTT. The encoded protein is CASSPGQGSNTGELFF. Drawing the rest from reference TRBV7-9 and TRBJ2-2, the complete variable domain is DTGVSQNPRHKITKRGQNVTFRCDPISEHNRLYWYRQTLGQGPEFLTYFQNEAQLEKSRLLSDRFSAERPKGSFSTLEIQRTEQGDSAMYLCASSPGQGSNTGELFFGEGSRLTVL.